Listed here are 5 T cell receptor gamma chains from one sample, sequenced in a study of γδ T cells in repeated Plasmodium falciparum infection. TCRdb applied CATT to the multiplex PCR reads for clone calling. The sample includes some 14,000 gamma-chain clones, about 1.5% seen only once; the top ten take around 30%. Flow sorting of PBMC yielded separate Vgamma9/Vdelta2+ and Vdelta2-negative gammadelta T cell populations for bulk repertoire analysis. The sequenced material came from gamma-delta T cells from blood. These receptors originate from a pool of human donors (malaria-infected and uninfected, not separated).

This clone was detected ten times or more. TCRdb attributes to this sequence the protein of a much larger clone, which differs from the DNA translation at residue 11; a read error is likely, and the protein displayed is translated from the DNA. V usage is TRGV9 and J usage is TRGJ1 or TRGJ2. This CDR3 contains 14 residues. Germline V CDR1 and CDR2: GITISATS, ISYDGTV (reference sequence). The DNA of the CDR3 is TGTGCCTTGTGGGAGGTGCCCAGGGGCTATAGGAAACTCTTT. It is translated as CALWEVPRGYRKLF.

Regarding this clone: The DNA is left out, because the CDR3 cannot be placed on it with certainty; the CDR3 is given as TCRdb lists it. TRGV3 is the V gene, and the J gene was not called. The length of the CDR3 is 31 amino acids, counting both ends. From germline, CDR1 is VTNTFY and CDR2 YDVSTARD (reference sequence). The CDR3 spells CAPGTGGSVRNSLAVEQHLLSQVSIGRIQHF.

This clone was seen more than once but under ten times. TCRdb's listed protein matches a much larger clone and diverges from this DNA's translation at residue 8, likely through a read error; the protein shown comes from the DNA. This CDR3 is CATWDRSFLYYKKLF. CDR3 DNA sequence: TGTGCCACCTGGGACAGGTCCTTTCTTTATTATAAGAAACTCTTT. The rearrangement joins TRGV3 to TRGJ1 or TRGJ2. The J gene is absent in TCRdb and was assigned here via DNA matching to germline. V lost 0 bases and J lost 3; bases outside the gene matches: 8. This CDR3 spans 15 amino acids. Germline assignment: CDR1 VTNTFY and CDR2 YDVSTARD (reference sequence).

In this sample, this clone turned up many times. The protein held in TCRdb is that of a much larger clone and does not match this DNA's translation at residue 10, likely because of a read error; the protein shown is translated from the DNA. V usage is TRGV9 and J usage is TRGJP. The J gene, not given by TCRdb, was assigned here from a germline match of the nucleotide sequence. The CDR3 runs to 17 residues. Germline CDR1 and CDR2: GITISATS and ISYDGTV (reference sequence). CDR3 amino acids: CALWEVPQEFGKKIKVF. CDR3 DNA sequence: TGTGCCTTGTGGGAGGTGCCTCAAGAGTTTGGCAAAAAAATCAAGGTATTT.

This clone was counted only a few times. A single base is all that separates this from a far larger clone, so a read error is likely. Other DNA sequences in this sample translate to the same CDR3. V and J are TRGV9 and TRGJP. TCRdb carries no J gene annotation; the J gene was assigned here by matching the DNA with germline. The CDR3 consists of 15 residues. CDR1 GITISATS and CDR2 ISYDGTV come from the germline V gene (reference sequence). V dropped 5 bases and J dropped 10; count of bases not matched to a gene: 8. In DNA, the CDR3 is TGTGCCTTGTGGGCGACTGAATTGGGCAAAAAAATCAAGGTATTT. Its translation: CALWATELGKKIKVF.